This T cell receptor beta chain was sequenced in a study of T cells expressing NK-cell markers (dated by TCRdb to 2020 to 2022). About the full investigation: Several donors provided sorted CD3+CD56+NKG2C+, CD3+CD56+NKG2C- and CD3+CD56-NKG2C+ T-cell subsets, whose TCR beta-chain repertoires were profiled. Seven of the eight sequenced donors were HCMV-seropositive and one was HCMV-seronegative. The eight sequenced donors were randomly selected healthy volunteers, three men and five women. The libraries were sequenced on Illumina HiSeq 2000/2500, MiSeq or NextSeq, producing 2 x 150 bp reads. The paper's findings and limits, for the study overall: Those dominant clonotypes were again the most abundant among CD3+CD56-NKG2C+ cells in a handful of donors, at about 28.3-60.1%. Whether the expanded NKG2C-expressing T cell clones were specific for HCMV antigens was left unclear. In more than 5 donors, the dominant CD3+CD56+NKG2C+ clonotypes ranked among the top 10 CD8+ clonotypes, making up roughly 1.0-7.0% of CD8+ T cells.

From the cysteine up to the phenylalanine, the CDR3 has a length of 15 residues. DNA was not recorded. CDR1 SGHTA and CDR2 FQGNSA are derived from the germline V gene. The sequencer listed for this sample is Illumina HiSeq 2000. TCR beta cDNA libraries were made by 5'RACE template switching that added a universal primer site and unique molecular identifiers. cDNA synthesis was primed from the TCR beta constant segment and was followed by two successive PCR amplification steps. Under the source paper's analysis protocol: MIGEC was used to demultiplex reads and group reads by UMI, and MiTCR was used to assemble and quantify clonotypes. Only TCR cDNA sequences supported by at least two reads were kept to exclude erroneous sequences. The tcR package was used for downstream repertoire analysis, and clonotypes were matched between fractions using CDR3 nucleotide sequence together with V segment. VDJmatch was used to annotate antigen specificity against VDJdb, with one amino acid substitution in CDR3 permitted. With the reads reprocessed by TCRdb, a single entry stands for each CDR3 protein sequence and no DNA is reported. Here the V and J calls rest on TCRdb's processing, not on the authors' analysis. The sample's records list a few hundred thousand distinct CDR3 sequences. The top ten clonotypes cover 3.5% to 4.5% of the sample.

A commercial ELISA kit detecting HCMV-specific IgG in serum was used to determine HCMV serostatus. Ficoll density gradient centrifugation was used to isolate peripheral blood mononuclear cells from blood. As regards this clonotype: Its antigen remains unidentified.

The sample comprised blood T cells: a sorted CD56 or NKG2C T cell subset, CD4+ or CD8+ T cells, or bulk PBMC T cells (not recorded which). This receptor was identified in a man aged 18-30 years in good health. Donor details come from another sample of the same person, matched by shared clones. The chain is made from TRBV7-2 and TRBJ2-1. The CDR3 region: CASSLDRLEYNEQFF.